The 22 T cell receptor beta chains listed next were all sequenced from one sample in a study of vaccination effects on CD4 cells after COVID-19. No antigen has been identified for these receptors. Pools of viral peptides were used by the ViraFEST assay to expand antigen-specific CD4+ T cells ahead of sequencing. It was after nine to ten days of culture that CD4+ T cells were isolated. The person had a PCR-confirmed SARS-CoV-2 infection during March to December 2020. Libraries were prepared by immunoSEQ multiplex PCR; TCRdb keeps only in-frame clonotypes and omits some of them. The table lists 30,000 to 35,000 clones, 72% of them singletons. The sample in question was CD4+ T cells from PBMCs cultured with a peptide pool, obtained before COVID-19 vaccination. The receptors here all came from a human donor who had a prior SARS-CoV-2 infection.

The gene calls are TRBV6-1 and TRBJ2-7; TRBD1 aligns across 7 bases. Germline CDR1 and CDR2: MNHNS and SASEGT. The CDR3 has 14 residues. The V gene end was trimmed by 3 bases and the J gene end by 2 bases; junction bases not matched to a gene: 4. CDR3 DNA: TGTGCCAGCAGTGAGGGTCAGGGGGCCTACGAGCAGTACTTC. Its protein is CASSEGQGAYEQYF.

The chain links TRBV19 to TRBJ1-2; 9 bases align to TRBD1. Germline loops: CDR1 LNHDA, CDR2 SQIVND (reference sequence). The CDR3 totals 15 residues. J was trimmed by 5 bases and V by 8 bases; bases with no gene match: 12. The CDR3 spells CASAGQGPSPYGYTF. The CDR3 DNA reads as TGTGCCAGTGCTGGACAGGGGCCAAGTCCTTATGGCTACACCTTC.

This chain uses TRBV11-2 with TRBJ2-7; TRBD1 might be the D (5 bases). Trimming took off 5 bases at V and 3 bases at J, with 20 bases between the two ends. This CDR3 has 16 residues. Germline values: CDR1 SGHAT, CDR2 FQNNGV. The DNA of the CDR3 is TGTGCCAGCAGCCCCCCAGTGAAAGACAGAAACTACGAGCAGTACTTC. It codes for CASSPPVKDRNYEQYF.

The CDR3 loop reads CASSAEPGLALSYNEQFF. CDR3 in DNA: TGCGCCAGCAGCGCGGAACCGGGACTAGCATTATCCTACAATGAGCAGTTCTTC. V usage is TRBV5-1 and J usage is TRBJ2-1; 9 bases agree with TRBD2. Germline CDR1 is SGHRS and CDR2 is YFSETQ. The CDR3 spans 18 residues. V lost 4 bases and J lost 1; bases outside the gene matches: 12.

This rearrangement joins TRBV11-3 to TRBJ1-1; 7 nucleotides agree with TRBD1. Germline values: CDR1 SGHNT, CDR2 YENEEA. The CDR3 is 16 residues long. V dropped 6 bases and J dropped 0; count of bases not matched to a gene: 10. The CDR3 DNA reads as TGTGCCAGCAGACCCTCCTTACAGGGGATGAACACTGAAGCTTTCTTT. It is translated as CASRPSLQGMNTEAFF.

This clone was counted between two and nine times. The chain recombines TRBV3-1 (or the pseudogene TRBV3-2) with TRBJ2-1; TRBD2 matches 10 bases. The CDR3 extends over 14 amino acids. From germline, CDR1 is LGHDT and CDR2 YNNKEL (reference sequence). J was trimmed by 12 bases and V by 10 bases; bases with no gene match: 15. The CDR3 nucleotides read TGTGCCACCAATCCAGGAGTGAGCGGGAGGGGGCAGTTCTTC. This codes for CATNPGVSGRGQFF.

The CDR3 region is CATRPVAGEGEAFF. CDR3 in DNA: TGTGCCACCCGACCCGTCGCAGGGGAAGGTGAAGCTTTCTTT. The chain is built from TRBV7-3 and TRBJ1-1; TRBD1 might be the D (6 bases). V gave up 10 bases and J gave up 7 bases, with 22 bases separating them. The CDR3 has 14 residues. Germline assignment: CDR1 SGHTA and CDR2 FQGTGA.

The chain links TRBV4-1 to TRBJ2-6, with D unclear. V was shortened by 0 bases and J by 0 bases, with 12 bases between the two germline ends. This CDR3 spans 18 amino acids. Germline V gene data show CDR1 as MGHRA and CDR2 as YSYEKL. CDR3 nucleotides: TGCGCCAGCAGCCAAGATTCACCCAGCCTCTCTGGGGCCAACGTCCTGACTTTC. This gives the protein CASSQDSPSLSGANVLTF.

This chain connects TRBV2 to TRBJ1-5; possibly TRBD1 for D (6 bases). The CDR3 consists of 14 residues. Germline V gives CDR1 SNHLY, CDR2 FYNNEI. V gave up 7 bases and J gave up 3 bases, with 13 bases separating them. The CDR3 loop reads CASNPQGNNQPQHF. CDR3 sequence (DNA): TGTGCCAGCAACCCCCAGGGGAACAATCAGCCCCAGCATTTT. Filled out from reference TRBV2 and TRBJ1-5, the complete variable domain reads EPEVTQTPSHQVTQMGQEVILRCVPISNHLYFYWYRQILGQKVEFLVSFYNNEISEKSEIFDDQFSVERPDGSNFTLKIRSTKLEDSAMYFCASNPQGNNQPQHFGDGTRLSIL.

The chain employs TRBV6-5 and TRBJ1-2, with D unclear. The CDR3 contains 13 residues. Germline CDR1 reads MNHEY; CDR2 reads SVGAGI. The V gene lost 0 bases and the J gene lost 4 bases, with 6 bases spanning the gap. CDR3 protein: CASSYSLLYGYTF. The DNA of the CDR3 is TGTGCCAGCAGTTACTCCCTCCTCTATGGCTACACCTTC.

This clone has a handful of counts. The genes are TRBV27 and TRBJ1-4; a weak D match, TRBD1 (6 bases). Per the germline V gene, CDR1 is MNHEY and CDR2 is SMNVEV (reference sequence). This CDR3 spans 13 amino acids. V was pared by 5 bases and J by 8 bases, with 12 bases between. CDR3 residues: CASSTPGTEKLFF. The CDR3 DNA is TGTGCCAGCAGTACCCCCGGGACAGAAAAACTGTTTTTT.

In this sample, this clone turned up a few times. The J gene is TRBJ2-7, the V gene TRBV2; D is perhaps TRBD1 (5 bases). V was clipped by 8 bases and J by 4 bases, with 15 bases between them. CDR1 and CDR2 from the germline V gene are SNHLY and FYNNEI. The CDR3 spans 13 residues. The CDR3 bases are TGTGCCAGCTCCGCGCAGGGATCGTACGAGCAGTACTTC. It is translated as CASSAQGSYEQYF.

The rearrangement joins TRBV6-6 to TRBJ1-1; a weak D match, TRBD1 (5 bases). The CDR3 is 13 amino acids. Per germline, CDR1 MNHNY and CDR2 SVGAGI (reference sequence). The germline V and J ends were trimmed by 6 bases and 4 bases, with 12 bases remaining between them. CDR3 in DNA: TGTGCCAGCAGGGTTCAGGGACCCACTGAAGCTTTCTTT. This encodes CASRVQGPTEAFF.

The chain is built from TRBV4-3 and TRBJ2-3; 8 nucleotides line up with TRBD2. Germline V gene sequence: CDR1 LGHNA, CDR2 YSLEER. J gave up 4 bases and V 1 base, and 1 base lay outside the gene matches. The CDR3 runs to 14 residues. CDR3 sequence (DNA): TGCGCCAGCAGCCAAGCGGGGGGGGCAGATACGCAGTATTTT. Residues: CASSQAGGADTQYF.

This clone was seen a single time. V usage is TRBV30 and J usage is TRBJ2-6; 9 bases fit TRBD1. CDR3 length equals 21 residues. After removal of 4 bases from V and 0 bases from J, the junction contained 19 bases not matched to a gene. The germline V gene encodes CDR1 GTSNPN and CDR2 SVGIG (reference sequence). CDR3 region: CAWTGVGDRESVSSGANVLTF. CDR3 bases: TGTGCCTGGACGGGGGTTGGGGACAGGGAGTCGGTTAGCTCTGGGGCCAACGTCCTGACTTTC.

J is TRBJ2-5 and V is TRBV30, with D possibly matching TRBD1 (5 bases). The germline V and J ends were trimmed by 2 bases and 5 bases, with 21 bases remaining between them. Germline V gene sequence: CDR1 GTSNPN, CDR2 SVGIG (reference sequence). The CDR3 runs 16 residues. CDR3 region: CAWSPLGRVGMETQYF. Written as DNA, the CDR3 is TGTGCCTGGAGTCCTCTCGGCAGGGTGGGGATGGAGACCCAGTACTTC.

This chain links TRBV29-1 with TRBJ1-2; 9 bases map to TRBD1. V shed 5 bases and J 6 bases; nucleotides not matched to a gene: 7. In germline, CDR1 is SQVTM, CDR2 ANQGSEA. The CDR3 has 13 amino acids. The CDR3 sequence: CSVPGQGFHGYTF. The CDR3 region has the DNA TGCAGCGTTCCGGGACAGGGCTTCCATGGCTACACCTTC.

V usage is TRBV5-1 and J usage is TRBJ1-3, with 7 positions matching TRBD1. The junction had 9 bases not matched to a gene; V was cut back by 2 bases and J by 4 bases. The CDR3 runs 16 residues. The germline gives CDR1 SGHRS, CDR2 YFSETQ. The CDR3 sequence: CASSFQGEAQGNTIYF. The CDR3 DNA reads as TGCGCCAGCAGCTTTCAGGGGGAGGCGCAGGGAAACACCATATATTTT.

This clone appeared a single time. The chain employs TRBV6-5 and TRBJ1-1; TRBD1 matches at 8 bases. CDR3 length: 13 residues. Germline V gene lookup returns CDR1 MNHEY and CDR2 SVGAGI. J gave up 6 bases and V 5 bases, and 5 bases lay outside the gene matches. The CDR3 DNA reads TGTGCCAGCAGTAGGACAGGGCTTTCTGAAGCTTTCTTT. It codes for CASSRTGLSEAFF.

CDR3 coding DNA: TGTGCCACCACTTTAAGGGCCCAGGTCGTGAACACTGAAGCTTTCTTT. Its protein product is CATTLRAQVVNTEAFF. The V gene is TRBV2, the J gene TRBJ1-1; D call uncertain. The CDR3 length is 16 residues. The germline V gene has CDR1 SNHLY and CDR2 FYNNEI. Trimming took off 10 bases at V and 0 bases at J, with 21 bases between the two ends.

The V and J genes are TRBV7-2 and TRBJ1-4, with 9 bases aligning to TRBD1. V dropped 1 base and J dropped 14; count of bases not matched to a gene: 11. CDR3 size: 15 residues. Germline V lookup: CDR1 SGHTA, CDR2 FQGNSA. The CDR3 protein is CASSLERTAGTGLFF. The CDR3, as DNA: TGTGCCAGCAGCTTAGAACGAACCGCCGGGACAGGGCTGTTTTTT.

A single count supports this clone. The chain carries TRBV11-2 and TRBJ2-7; 12 bases align to TRBD1. J gave up 3 bases and V 4 bases, and 16 bases lay outside the gene matches. The CDR3 runs 19 residues. Germline V CDR1 and CDR2: SGHAT, FQNNGV. In DNA form, the CDR3 reads TGTGCCAGCAGCTCCATAAACCGGGACAGGGGGCCGGGTCGCTACGAGCAGTACTTC. Its protein is CASSSINRDRGPGRYEQYF.